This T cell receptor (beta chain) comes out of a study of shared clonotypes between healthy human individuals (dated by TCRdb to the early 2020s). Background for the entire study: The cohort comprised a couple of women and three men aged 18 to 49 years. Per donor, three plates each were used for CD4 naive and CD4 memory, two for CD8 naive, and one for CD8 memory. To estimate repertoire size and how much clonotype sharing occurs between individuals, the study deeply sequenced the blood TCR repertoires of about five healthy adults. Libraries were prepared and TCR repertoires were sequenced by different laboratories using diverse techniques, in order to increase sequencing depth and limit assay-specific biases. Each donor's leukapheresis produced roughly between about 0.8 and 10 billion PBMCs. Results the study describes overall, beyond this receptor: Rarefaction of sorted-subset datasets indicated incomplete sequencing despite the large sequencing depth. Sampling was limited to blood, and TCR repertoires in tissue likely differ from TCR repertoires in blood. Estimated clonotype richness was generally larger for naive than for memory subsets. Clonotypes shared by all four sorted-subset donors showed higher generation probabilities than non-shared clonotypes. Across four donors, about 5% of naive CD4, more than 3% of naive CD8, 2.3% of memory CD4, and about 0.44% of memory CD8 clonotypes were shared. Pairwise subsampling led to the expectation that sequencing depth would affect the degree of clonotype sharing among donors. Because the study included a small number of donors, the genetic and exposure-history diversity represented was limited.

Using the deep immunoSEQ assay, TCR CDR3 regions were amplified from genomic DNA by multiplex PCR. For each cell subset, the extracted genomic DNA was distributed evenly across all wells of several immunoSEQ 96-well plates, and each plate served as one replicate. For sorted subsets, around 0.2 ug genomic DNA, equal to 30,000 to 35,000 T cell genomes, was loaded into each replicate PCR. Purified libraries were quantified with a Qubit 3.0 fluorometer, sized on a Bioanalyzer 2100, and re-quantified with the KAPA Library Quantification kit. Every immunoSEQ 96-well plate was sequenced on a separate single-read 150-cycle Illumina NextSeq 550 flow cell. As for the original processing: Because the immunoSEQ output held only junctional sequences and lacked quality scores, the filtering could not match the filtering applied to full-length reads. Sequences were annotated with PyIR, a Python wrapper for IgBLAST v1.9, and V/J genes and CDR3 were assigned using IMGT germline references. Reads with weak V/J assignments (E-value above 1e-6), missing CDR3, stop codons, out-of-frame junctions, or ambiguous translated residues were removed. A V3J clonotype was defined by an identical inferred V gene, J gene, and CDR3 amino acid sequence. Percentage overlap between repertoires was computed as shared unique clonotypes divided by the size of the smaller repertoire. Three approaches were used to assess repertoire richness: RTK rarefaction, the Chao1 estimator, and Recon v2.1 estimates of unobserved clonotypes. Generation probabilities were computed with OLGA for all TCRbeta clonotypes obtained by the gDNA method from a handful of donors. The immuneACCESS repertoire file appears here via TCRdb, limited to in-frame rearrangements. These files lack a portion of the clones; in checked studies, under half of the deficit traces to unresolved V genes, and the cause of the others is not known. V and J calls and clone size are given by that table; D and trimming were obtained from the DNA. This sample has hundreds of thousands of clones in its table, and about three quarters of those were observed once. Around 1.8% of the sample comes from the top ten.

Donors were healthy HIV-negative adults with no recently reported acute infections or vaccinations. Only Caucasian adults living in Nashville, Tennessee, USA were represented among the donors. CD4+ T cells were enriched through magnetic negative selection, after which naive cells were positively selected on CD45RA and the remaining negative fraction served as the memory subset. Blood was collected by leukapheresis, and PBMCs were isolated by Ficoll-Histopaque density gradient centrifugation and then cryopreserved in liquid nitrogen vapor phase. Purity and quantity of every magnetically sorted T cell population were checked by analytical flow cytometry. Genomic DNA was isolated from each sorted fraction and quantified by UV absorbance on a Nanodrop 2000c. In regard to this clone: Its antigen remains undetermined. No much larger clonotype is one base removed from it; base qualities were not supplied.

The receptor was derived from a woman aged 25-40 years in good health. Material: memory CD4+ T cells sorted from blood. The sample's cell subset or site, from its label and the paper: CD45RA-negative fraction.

The nucleotides read TGTGCCAGCAGTTATTATTGGGGGACGAGAGATACGCAGTATTTT. Its amino acids are CASSYYWGTRDTQYF. The rearrangement joined TRBV6-6 to TRBJ2-3; the D region may be TRBD1 or TRBD2, each matching 5 bases equally. The germline V gene (reference sequence) specifies MNHNY as CDR1 and SVGAGI as CDR2. Including cysteine and phenylalanine, the CDR3 has 15 amino acids. Of the read, only the CDR3 DNA is kept; its 45 bases are in frame from base 1. The V and J ends are trimmed by 3 bases and 5 bases, leaving 15 bases between them.